Listed below are T cell receptor beta chains from one sample, sequenced in a study of cytomegalovirus exposure and HLA in healthy donors. Sequenced by immunoSEQ multiplex PCR; TCRdb stores in-frame clones only, minus some. The table shows 150,000 or so clones, with less than 90% occurring only once. The sample consisted of PBMCs. The receptors come from a woman aged 18-30 years in good health and CMV-seronegative. Each CDR3 is given with its conserved first and last residue. D genes are given only for firm matches. For some rows the clone size is stated as once, few or many, or as a class when expanded; others skip it.

TRBJ1-6,-,-,TRBV10-3,14,TGTGCCATCAGTGTGGCGACTTATAATTCACCCCTCCACTTT,CAISVATYNSPLHF
TRBJ1-4,-,TRBD1,TRBV10-3,15,TGTGCCATCAGTGAGTCGCTGGGACAGGGAGAAAAACTGTTTTTT,CAISESLGQGEKLFF
TRBJ2-7,-,TRBD2,TRBV28,15,TGTGCCAGCAGTGGTCTAGCGGGAGTGACCTACGAGCAGTACTTC,CASSGLAGVTYEQYF
TRBJ2-7,-,TRBD1,TRBV15,13,TGTGCCACCAGCAGATGGGCAGGGGGCGAGCAGTACTTC,CATSRWAGGEQYF
TRBJ1-1,-,-,TRBV6-5,15,TGTGCCAGCAGTTACTCGAGAGTAGGGGAGGCTGAAGCTTTCTTT,CASSYSRVGEAEAFF
TRBJ2-1,-,-,TRBV5-1,14,TGCGCCAGCAGCTTCGGGGGTTCCTACAATGAGCAGTTCTTC,CASSFGGSYNEQFF
TRBJ1-1,-,-,TRBV6-5,13,TGTGCCAGCAGTTATCGAGCGAACACTGAAGCTTTCTTT,CASSYRANTEAFF
TRBJ1-6,-,TRBD1,TRBV7-9,17,TGTGCCAGCAGCCACAGGGACAGGGGGCTTTTTCCATCACCCCTCCACTTT,CASSHRDRGLFPSPLHF
TRBJ2-3,-,TRBD2,TRBV18,16,TGTGCCAGCTCACCACTGACTAGCGGAAGCACAGATACGCAGTATTTT,CASSPLTSGSTDTQYF
TRBJ1-6,-,TRBD1,TRBV6-5,15,TGTGCCAGCAGGATATTTCAGGGGGCGGATTCACCCCTCCACTTT,CASRIFQGADSPLHF
TRBJ1-2,-,-,TRBV5-4,14,TGTGCCAGCAGTTTTCCGGGGGATTTCTATGGCTACACCTTC,CASSFPGDFYGYTF
TRBJ2-3,-,-,TRBV11-1,12,TGTGCCAGCAGCCCTACCGCAAGTACGCAGTATTTT,CASSPTASTQYF
TRBJ2-5,-,TRBD2,TRBV7-9,17,TGTGCCAGCAGCTTGAGCGGGACTAGCGGGAGTCTAGAGACCCAGTACTTC,CASSLSGTSGSLETQYF
TRBJ2-3,-,TRBD2,TRBV19,14,TGTGCCAGTAGCCCCTGGGGAGGGGCAGATACGCAGTATTTT,CASSPWGGADTQYF
TRBJ2-1,-,TRBD2,TRBV19,18,TGTGCCAGTAGTGCCACCCTCGGGACTAGCGGGAGGCCCGGTGAGCAGTTCTTC,CASSATLGTSGRPGEQFF
TRBJ1-6,-,-,TRBV10-3,16,TGTGCCATCCGTGGACACAGGACCATCTATAATTCACCCCTCCACTTT,CAIRGHRTIYNSPLHF
TRBJ2-1,-,TRBD2,TRBV5-1,15,TGCGCCAGCAGCTTGGTAGCGGGGGGGAGGAATGAGCAGTTCTTC,CASSLVAGGRNEQFF
TRBJ1-5,-,-,TRBV28,15,TGTGCCAGCAGTAGAGTAACGGGGGTCAATCAGCCCCAGCATTTT,CASSRVTGVNQPQHF
TRBJ1-3,once,-,TRBV6-5,12,TGTGCCAGCAGTACGTCAGGGAACACCATATATTTT,CASSTSGNTIYF
TRBJ2-1,-,-,TRBV7-3,15,TGTGCCAGCAGCCCAGGGGCAGGGGGGTATGATGAGCAGTTCTTC,CASSPGAGGYDEQFF
TRBJ1-2,-,-,TRBV6-5,15,TGTGCCAGCAGTTACTGGCCGGGAACGAACTATGGCTACACCTTC,CASSYWPGTNYGYTF
TRBJ1-3,-,-,TRBV10-3,16,TGTGCCATCAGTGAGGTACAGTTTAGCTCTGGAAACACCATATATTTT,CAISEVQFSSGNTIYF
TRBJ2-5,-,-,TRBV7-9,14,TGTGCCAGCAGCCCCCGGGCGAGAGGGGAGACCCAGTACTTC,CASSPRARGETQYF
TRBJ2-7,-,-,TRBV9,17,TGTGCCAGCAGCGTAGGACAGGGGGCTAGCGGGAGCCACGAGCAGTACTTC,CASSVGQGASGSHEQYF
TRBJ2-3,-,TRBD1,TRBV5-1,15,TGCGCCAGCAGCTTAACCGGGACAGGGTCCGGTACGCAGTATTTT,CASSLTGTGSGTQYF
TRBJ2-1,-,-,TRBV30,16,TGTGCCTGGAGTGTTCAGGCGGGTTTCATAGGTAATGAGCAGTTCTTC,CAWSVQAGFIGNEQFF
TRBJ2-3,-,TRBD2,TRBV11-2,17,TGTGCCAGCAGCCCCACGGGTAGCGGGGGAAGCACAGATACGCAGTATTTT,CASSPTGSGGSTDTQYF
TRBJ1-3,-,TRBD1,TRBV7-6,17,TGTGCCAGCAGCTCCCGGGACAGGGGGCCCTCTGGAAACACCATATATTTT,CASSSRDRGPSGNTIYF
TRBJ2-1,-,-,TRBV21-1,17,TGTGCCAGCAGCAGATCTATGTCGTGGCGGGACTACAATGAGCAGTTCTTC,CASSRSMSWRDYNEQFF
TRBJ1-1,-,-,TRBV5-1,13,TGCGCCAGCAGCCAGGGGCGGATCACTGAAGCTTTCTTT,CASSQGRITEAFF
TRBJ2-3,-,-,TRBV5-4,15,TGTGCCAGCAGCCCGGATGTGGGAGCCACAGATACGCAGTATTTT,CASSPDVGATDTQYF
TRBJ2-5,-,TRBD2,TRBV7-2,18,TGTGCCAGCAGCCCCGAGGGACTAGCGGGGGGCCAAGGGGAGACCCAGTACTTC,CASSPEGLAGGQGETQYF
TRBJ2-7,once,-,TRBV27,14,TGTGCCAGCAGTTACCAGGGGTTGAGTTTCGAGCAGTACTTC,CASSYQGLSFEQYF
TRBJ2-6,few,-,TRBV7-9,18,TGTGCCAGCAGCTTAGAGGGAGCAGGGACTGCTGGGGCCAACGTCCTGACTTTC,CASSLEGAGTAGANVLTF
TRBJ1-2,-,-,TRBV13,14,TGTGCCAGCAATTTGCGCTTAGAGCGGGATGGCTACACCTTC,CASNLRLERDGYTF
TRBJ2-7,few,TRBD2,TRBV5-4,15,TGTGCCAGCAGCTTGGTGTCTAGCGGGGTGAGCGAGCAGTACTTC,CASSLVSSGVSEQYF
TRBJ1-1,-,-,TRBV4-1,15,TGCGCCAGCAGCCAAGATCTTACTTCCAACACTGAAGCTTTCTTT,CASSQDLTSNTEAFF
TRBJ1-5,few,TRBD1,TRBV4-2,14,TGTGCCAGCAGCCCCAGGCAGGGGGCTCAGCCCCAGCATTTT,CASSPRQGAQPQHF
TRBJ2-6,-,TRBD1,TRBV28,20,TGTGCCAGCAGTTTGTCGGAGGTGGTCAGGGGGCTTACTGGGGCCAACGTCCTGACTTTC,CASSLSEVVRGLTGANVLTF
TRBJ2-7,-,-,TRBV11-2,14,TGTGCCAGCAGCTTACAGGTAACAGTCTACGAGCAGTACTTC,CASSLQVTVYEQYF
TRBJ2-3,once,TRBD2,TRBV30,21,TGTGCCTGGGGGGCCGGGACTAGCGGGAATTTAAAGCTTAGACAAACAGATACGCAGTATTTT,CAWGAGTSGNLKLRQTDTQYF
TRBJ1-2,-,-,TRBV28,15,TGTGCCAGCAGTTTATACGCAGGGGCGAAATATGGCTACACCTTC,CASSLYAGAKYGYTF
TRBJ1-1,-,-,TRBV7-2,15,TGTGCCAGCAGCTTGTTGGCCAGCGGGAACACTGAAGCTTTCTTT,CASSLLASGNTEAFF
TRBJ2-2,-,TRBD2,TRBV7-6,16,TGTGCCAGCGGAACAACAGCGGGAGGGGCAACCGGGGAGCTGTTTTTT,CASGTTAGGATGELFF
TRBJ2-5,-,-,TRBV2,12,TGTGCCAGCAGTGTCGGGGGTGAGACCCAGTACTTC,CASSVGGETQYF
TRBJ2-7,-,-,TRBV6-1,15,TGTGCCAGCAGAGTTGGACAGGGAGGGCCCTACGAGCAGTACTTC,CASRVGQGGPYEQYF
TRBJ2-7,-,TRBD2,TRBV4-2,17,TGTGCCAGCAGCCCTCCTCAGGCTATAGCGGGGACCTACGAGCAGTACTTC,CASSPPQAIAGTYEQYF
TRBJ2-5,-,TRBD1,TRBV10-3,13,TGTGCCGCCGGGACAGGGAGGAGTGAGACCCAGTACTTC,CAAGTGRSETQYF
TRBJ1-1,-,-,TRBV15,14,TGTGCCACCAGCAGAGGGGACATGAACACTGAAGCTTTCTTT,CATSRGDMNTEAFF
TRBJ2-1,few,TRBD2,TRBV6-1,14,TGTGCCAGCAAGCGCGGGGGGGCCCTCAATGAGCAGTTCTTC,CASKRGGALNEQFF
TRBJ2-2,-,TRBD1,TRBV19,15,TGTGCCAGTAGTATAACAGGGGCAGACACCGGGGAGCTGTTTTTT,CASSITGADTGELFF
TRBJ2-2,-,-,TRBV2,18,TGTGCCAGCAGTGAAAGAAGGGCAGGGGTTCCGAACACCGGGGAGCTGTTTTTT,CASSERRAGVPNTGELFF
TRBJ2-1,-,TRBD2,TRBV27,18,TGTGCCAGCAGTTTATCCGGGACTAGCGGGGGACGGGGGAATGAGCAGTTCTTC,CASSLSGTSGGRGNEQFF
TRBJ2-2,-,TRBD2,TRBV30,15,TGTGCCTGGATACTAGCGGGGGGGAACACCGGGGAGCTGTTTTTT,CAWILAGGNTGELFF
TRBJ2-3,-,TRBD1,TRBV30,15,TGTGCCTGGAGTGTAGGCCAGGGGGCGACAGATACGCAGTATTTT,CAWSVGQGATDTQYF
TRBJ1-1,-,-,TRBV19,16,TGTGCCAGTAGTATGGAGGGTGTAGGAGGGAACACTGAAGCTTTCTTT,CASSMEGVGGNTEAFF
TRBJ2-7,-,-,TRBV2,17,TGTGCCAGCAGTGAAGAGAGACTCCTGGTCCGCTCCTACGAGCAGTACTTC,CASSEERLLVRSYEQYF